The 16 T cell receptor beta chains listed next were all sequenced from one sample in a study of CD8+CD57+ T cells in acquired aplastic anemia. Researchers used genomic DNA as the template to profile TCR beta VDJ and CDR3. TCRdb redid the calling of the reads with MiXCR, one entry per CDR3 protein. Of roughly 170,000 distinct CDR3 sequences listed, 55% to 80% are singletons. The source material was sorted CD4+, CD8+, or CD8+CD57+ T cells (not recorded which) from PBMCs. All receptors come from a human donor in good health.

This sequence joins TRBV20-1 and TRBJ1-3; D unresolved. In germline, CDR1 is DFQATT, CDR2 SNEGSKA (reference sequence). V was clipped by 3 bases and J by 4 bases, with 13 bases between them. This CDR3 spans 14 amino acids. This CDR3 reads CSARAEGTGNTIYF. DNA of the CDR3: TGCAGTGCTAGGGCGGAGGGTACAGGAAACACCATATATTTT.

In its sample, this clonotype was seen a few times. The V gene is TRBV7-2, the J gene TRBJ1-1; TRBD1 aligns across 8 bases. The CDR3 runs 15 residues. From germline, CDR1 is SGHTA and CDR2 FQGNSA. The junction had 8 bases not matched to a gene; V was cut back by 5 bases and J by 3 bases. The CDR3 region is CASSPGQGSYTEAFF. Here the CDR3 DNA reads TGTGCCAGCAGCCCCGGACAGGGTTCGTACACTGAAGCTTTCTTT.

The chain carries TRBV11-2 and TRBJ2-7, with unresolved D. From germline, CDR1 is SGHAT and CDR2 FQNNGV. The CDR3 has 13 amino acids. Trimming pared 2 bases from V and 6 bases from J, leaving 11 bases between. The CDR3 region is CASSLLAPREQYF. The DNA for the CDR3 is TGTGCCAGCAGCTTACTGGCTCCTCGCGAGCAGTACTTC. The full variable domain, its missing parts supplied by reference TRBV11-2 and TRBJ2-7, is EAGVAQSPRYKIIEKRQSVAFWCNPISGHATLYWYQQILGQGPKLLIQFQNNGVVDDSQLPKDRFSAERLKGVDSTLKIQPAKLEDSAVYLCASSLLAPREQYFGPGTRLTVT.

The chain carries TRBV29-1 and TRBJ2-7; D not resolved. The CDR3 loop spans 13 amino acids. V lost 2 bases and J 4 bases, leaving 12 bases between the germline ends. Germline V lookup: CDR1 SQVTM, CDR2 ANQGSEA. CDR3 in DNA: TGCAGCGTTGAATATGTTTTGGGGTACGAGCAGTACTTC. Amino acids: CSVEYVLGYEQYF.

This clonotype was counted ten times or more. The V gene is TRBV4-3, the J gene TRBJ2-7; 11 bases fit TRBD2. From germline, CDR1 is LGHNA and CDR2 YSLEER. Losses at the gene ends were 1 base for V and 2 bases for J; bases not matched to a gene: 7. The CDR3 covers 17 residues. The DNA of the CDR3 is TGCGCCAGCAGCCAAGTCTATACTAGCGGGAGCCCCTACGAGCAGTACTTC. It is translated as CASSQVYTSGSPYEQYF.

J is TRBJ2-5 and V is TRBV20-1, with D perhaps matching TRBD2 (6 bases). The closer fit of TRBJ2-7 to the DNA end suggests the J call may be wrong. The CDR3 length is 13 residues. Germline assignment: CDR1 DFQATT and CDR2 SNEGSKA (reference sequence). This chain's CDR3 is CSARGGISYEQYF. The CDR3 nucleotides are TGCAGTGCTAGAGGCGGGATCTCCTACGAGCAGTACTTC.

The rearrangement joins TRBV20-1 to TRBJ1-5, with a weak D call TRBD1 (5 bases). Germline CDR1 is DFQATT and CDR2 is SNEGSKA (reference sequence). The CDR3 has 17 residues. Trimming shortened V by 0 bases and J by 1 base, and 16 bases separated the two germline ends. CDR3 bases: TGCAGTGCTAGAGAGAGTATGCGGGCAGGGAGCAATCAGCCCCAGCATTTT. Amino acid sequence: CSARESMRAGSNQPQHF.

J is TRBJ2-7 and V is TRBV20-1; D is perhaps TRBD1 (5 bases). V lost 5 bases and J 2 bases, leaving 19 bases between the germline ends. Germline loops: CDR1 DFQATT, CDR2 SNEGSKA (reference sequence). CDR3 length: 15 amino acids. The CDR3 DNA reads TGCAGTGCTTTCCCTAACGGACACACCACCTACGAGCAGTACTTC. Its protein product is CSAFPNGHTTYEQYF.

The CDR3 nucleotides read TGTGCCAGCAGCCAAAGGACAGGGGACACTGAAGCTTTCTTT. Its translation is CASSQRTGDTEAFF. The gene calls are TRBV3-1 and TRBJ1-1; 9 nucleotides line up with TRBD1. Per germline, CDR1 LGHDT and CDR2 YNNKEL (reference sequence). V was clipped by 2 bases and J by 3 bases; unmatched bases: 1. The CDR3 covers 14 residues.

The rearrangement joins TRBV7-3 to TRBJ2-7; perhaps TRBD1 as D (5 bases). CDR1 and CDR2 (germline): SGHTA, FQGTGA. The CDR3 sequence is 15 residues long. Trimming removed 10 bases at V and 5 bases at J, with 24 bases between. The CDR3 nucleotides read TGTGCCAACCAAACAACAGACAGCCTTTCGGACGAGCAGTACTTC. Its protein product is CANQTTDSLSDEQYF.

As regards this clonotype: The junction shows a germline mismatch at one end, possibly a read error. The rearrangement links TRBV2 to TRBJ2-2, with D possibly TRBD1 on 5 matching bases. The CDR3 extends over 15 amino acids. Germline V lookup: CDR1 SNHLY, CDR2 FYNNEI. CDR3 loop: CASSLEWGPEGELFF. The CDR3 DNA follows: TGCGCCAGCAGCTTGGAGTGGGGCCCCGAAGGGGAGCTGTTTTTT.

The DNA for the CDR3 is TGTGCCAGCAGTGCCGACCCTAGGGAGACCCAGTACTTC. Protein: CASSADPRETQYF. V is TRBV25-1 and J is TRBJ2-5; no definite D call. The V gene lost 4 bases and the J gene lost 5 bases, with 11 bases spanning the gap. The CDR3 is 13 amino acids. Germline V gene data show CDR1 as MGHDK and CDR2 as SYGVNS.

J is TRBJ2-1 and V is TRBV7-6; the D is unclear. Trimming removed 2 bases at V and 5 bases at J, with 10 bases between. The CDR3 is 14 amino acids. The germline CDR1 and CDR2 sequences are SGHVS and FNYEAQ. CDR3 nucleotide sequence: TGTGCCAGCAGCTTATTGATAGGAGACAATGAGCAGTTCTTC. It encodes CASSLLIGDNEQFF. Full variable domain (outside the CDR3, taken from reference TRBV7-6 and TRBJ2-1): GAGVSQSPRYKVTKRGQDVALRCDPISGHVSLYWYRQALGQGPEFLTYFNYEAQQDKSGLPNDRFSAERPEGSISTLTIQRTEQRDSAMYRCASSLLIGDNEQFFGPGTRLTVL.

The chain has TRBV6-4 and TRBJ2-7; D call uncertain. The CDR3 sequence is 9 residues long. The V end lost 5 bases, the J end lost 7 bases, and 3 bases lay between the germline ends. The germline V gene encodes CDR1 MRHNA and CDR2 SNTAGT. The CDR3 region is CASSSEQYF. The CDR3 nucleotides are TGTGCCAGCAGTTCTGAGCAGTACTTC.

This chain links TRBV5-6 with TRBJ2-3; weak D call: TRBD2 (6 bases). Deletions cut 0 bases from V and 2 bases from J, with 16 bases between. This CDR3 has 17 amino acids. Germline V gene lookup returns CDR1 SGHDT and CDR2 YYEEEE. The CDR3 loop reads CASSLASFSGLTDTQYF. The DNA of the CDR3 is TGTGCCAGCAGCTTGGCCTCTTTTAGCGGACTCACAGATACGCAGTATTTT.

The V gene is TRBV7-3, the J gene TRBJ1-2; weak D call: TRBD1 (5 bases). The CDR3 runs to 14 residues. Germline V CDR1 and CDR2: SGHTA, FQGTGA. V shed 0 bases and J shed 7 bases, with 12 bases lying between them. The CDR3 is CASSLTRVMGGYTF. CDR3 coding DNA: TGTGCCAGCAGCTTAACCAGGGTAATGGGTGGCTACACCTTC.